These 10 T cell receptor beta chains share one sample of origin, sequenced in a study of shared clonotypes between healthy human individuals. TCRdb keeps only in-frame clones here, not all; method: immunoSEQ multiplex PCR. The repertoire holds 330,000 or so clones, with roughly 80% as singletons. Input material: memory CD4+ T cells sorted from blood. As for subset: CD45RA-negative fraction. The receptor set was obtained from a man aged 30 to 39 in good health.

This chain uses TRBV13 with TRBJ2-2; 14 bases map to TRBD2. Germline loops: CDR1 PRHDT, CDR2 FYEKMQ (reference sequence). The CDR3 has 15 residues. V lost 5 bases and J lost 7; bases outside the gene matches: 3. For the CDR3, the DNA is TGTGCCAGCAGCAGGACTAGCGGGAGGCACGGGGAGCTGTTTTTT. Protein product: CASSRTSGRHGELFF. The whole variable domain, filled in from reference TRBV13 and TRBJ2-2, reads AAGVIQSPRHLIKEKRETATLKCYPIPRHDTVYWYQQGPGQDPQFLISFYEKMQSDKGSIPDRFSAQQFSDYHSELNMSSLELGDSALYFCASSRTSGRHGELFFGEGSRLTVL.

The chain combines TRBV30 with TRBJ2-7; TRBD1 matches 10 bases. The germline V gene has CDR1 GTSNPN and CDR2 SVGIG (reference sequence). The V and J ends lost 4 bases and 3 bases, in that order; junction bases with no gene match: 9. The CDR3 consists of 15 residues. CDR3 amino acids: CAWTGTGALYYEQYF. DNA for the CDR3: TGTGCCTGGACCGGGACAGGGGCTTTGTACTACGAGCAGTACTTC.

The rearrangement links TRBV7-3 to TRBJ2-7, with D perhaps TRBD1 (6 bases). The germline V gene encodes CDR1 SGHTA and CDR2 FQGTGA. The CDR3 spans 14 residues. V shed 2 bases and J shed 4 bases, with 12 bases lying between them. In DNA form, the CDR3 reads TGTGCCAGCAGCTTAGGTCGGACAGAATACGAGCAGTACTTC. Encoded protein: CASSLGRTEYEQYF.

This clone was observed once. V is TRBV5-4 and J is TRBJ2-5, with TRBD1 identical over 7 bases. CDR3 length equals 16 residues. Unmatched junction bases numbered 15, after V lost 5 bases and J lost 5 bases. In germline, CDR1 is SGHNT, CDR2 YYREEE (reference sequence). This chain's CDR3 is CASSPLLKTGWETQYF. The CDR3 coding sequence is TGTGCCAGCAGTCCCCTCCTGAAGACAGGGTGGGAGACCCAGTACTTC.

This chain joins TRBV6-6 and TRBJ2-3; 8 bases match TRBD2. This CDR3 contains 15 residues. J gave up 3 bases and V 6 bases, and 8 bases lay outside the gene matches. Per the germline V gene, CDR1 is MNHNY and CDR2 is SVGAGI (reference sequence). The CDR3: CASSTVAGGTDTQYF. The CDR3 DNA sequence: TGTGCCAGCAGCACGGTGGCGGGAGGAACAGATACGCAGTATTTT.

The CDR3 sequence: CASSEGFQNTIYF. The DNA for the CDR3 is TGTGCCAGCAGTGAAGGGTTTCAAAACACCATATATTTT. This chain uses TRBV2 with TRBJ1-3, with D hard to call. The V and J ends lost 1 base and 6 bases respectively, with 7 bases between them. The CDR3 has 13 residues. Germline CDR1 SNHLY, CDR2 FYNNEI.

The J gene is TRBJ1-1, the V gene TRBV10-1; D gene ambiguous. Germline V gene lookup returns CDR1 WNHNN and CDR2 SYGVQD (reference sequence). The V end lost 6 bases, the J end lost 5 bases, and 13 bases lay between the germline ends. The CDR3 loop spans 13 amino acids. For the CDR3, the DNA is TGCGCCAGCAGACGCAGCCGAACGACTGAAGCTTTCTTT. Translated: CASRRSRTTEAFF.

The genes are TRBV5-6 and TRBJ2-3, with a possible D match to TRBD2 (6 bases). V was clipped by 2 bases and J by 5 bases, with 18 bases between them. Germline CDR1 is SGHDT and CDR2 is YYEEEE. This CDR3 is built from 16 residues. The DNA of the CDR3 is TGTGCCAGCAGCTTCCCTACTCAAAGGAGGGGAGATACGCAGTATTTT. It is translated as CASSFPTQRRGDTQYF.

The chain joins TRBV10-3 to TRBJ1-2, with no clear D. CDR1 ENHRY and CDR2 SYGVKD come from the germline V gene. V lost 0 bases to trimming and J lost 3 bases, with 5 bases between them. The CDR3 spans 13 residues. The CDR3 spells CAISESGDYGYTF. CDR3 nucleotides: TGTGCCATCAGTGAGTCCGGGGACTATGGCTACACCTTC.

This chain links TRBV10-3 with TRBJ2-7, with 7 bases aligning to TRBD2. V shed 6 bases, J shed 0 bases, and the junction held 5 bases outside the gene matches. The CDR3 covers 14 residues. From germline, CDR1 is ENHRY and CDR2 SYGVKD. The CDR3 nucleotides are TGTGCCATCAGACAAACTAGCGACTCCTACGAGCAGTACTTC. This codes for CAIRQTSDSYEQYF.